This T cell receptor beta chain was captured by sequencing in a study of early T cells in non-severe SARS-CoV-2 infection. For the study at large: The chains were unpaired, and the sequenced material was bulk RNA from unsorted whole blood. Study-level findings and limits: Anti-spike CD8 responses were favored by VDJdb matching, which missed private and CD4 specificities.

This CDR3 comprises 16 residues. Trimming took 5 bases from V and 5 from J, leaving 21 bases between them. Unique molecular identifier tags were affixed to discrete cDNA molecules. TCRdb ran MiXCR on the 5' RACE reads and lists one entry per CDR3 protein. The sample yields tens of thousands of distinct CDR3 sequences, roughly a tenth seen once. In its sample, this clonotype was seen many times. Antigen unknown. The TCR sequence derives from an adult who was a healthcare worker with PCR-confirmed SARS-CoV-2 infection or an uninfected control (not recorded which). The gene calls are TRBV12-3 or TRBV12-4 and TRBJ1-2, with D possibly TRBD1 on 5 matching bases. This specimen was whole blood, taken at baseline. CDR3 amino acids: CASSPRVPNRLYGYTF. In DNA, the CDR3 is TGTGCCAGCAGTCCCAGGGTACCCAATAGATTGTATGGCTACACCTTC.